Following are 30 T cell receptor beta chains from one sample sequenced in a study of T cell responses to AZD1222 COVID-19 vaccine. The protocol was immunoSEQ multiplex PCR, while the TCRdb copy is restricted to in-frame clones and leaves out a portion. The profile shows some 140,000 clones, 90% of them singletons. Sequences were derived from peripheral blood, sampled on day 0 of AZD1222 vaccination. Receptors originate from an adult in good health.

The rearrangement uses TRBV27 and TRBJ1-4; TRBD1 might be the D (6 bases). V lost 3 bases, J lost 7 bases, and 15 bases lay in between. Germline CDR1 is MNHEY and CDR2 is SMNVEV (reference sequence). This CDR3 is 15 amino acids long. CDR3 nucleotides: TGTGCCAGCAGTTTTGGACAGAAGGTTTCTGAAAAACTGTTTTTT. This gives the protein CASSFGQKVSEKLFF.

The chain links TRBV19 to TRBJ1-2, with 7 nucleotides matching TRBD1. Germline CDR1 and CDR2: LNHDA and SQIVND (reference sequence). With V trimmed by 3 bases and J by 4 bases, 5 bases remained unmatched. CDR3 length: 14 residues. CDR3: CASSIVRGTYGYTF. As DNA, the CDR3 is TGTGCCAGTAGTATCGTCAGGGGGACCTATGGCTACACCTTC.

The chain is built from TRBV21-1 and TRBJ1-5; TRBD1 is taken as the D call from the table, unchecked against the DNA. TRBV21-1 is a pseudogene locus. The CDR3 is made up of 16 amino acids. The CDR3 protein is CASTSRAYDLNQPQHF. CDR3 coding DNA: TGTGCCAGCACATCCAGGGCTTATGATCTCAATCAGCCCCAGCATTTT.

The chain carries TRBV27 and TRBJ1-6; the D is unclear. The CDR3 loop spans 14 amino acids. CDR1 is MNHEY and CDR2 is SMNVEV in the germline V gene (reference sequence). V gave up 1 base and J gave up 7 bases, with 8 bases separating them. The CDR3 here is CASSLWADNSPLHF. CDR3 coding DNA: TGTGCCAGCAGTTTATGGGCAGACAATTCACCCCTCCACTTT.

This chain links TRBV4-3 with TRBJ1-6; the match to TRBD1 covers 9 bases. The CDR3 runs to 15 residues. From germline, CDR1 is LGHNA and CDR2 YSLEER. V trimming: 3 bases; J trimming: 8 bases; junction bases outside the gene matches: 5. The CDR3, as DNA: TGCGCCAGCAGCCACGGGACAGGGTCGGATTCACCCCTCCACTTT. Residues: CASSHGTGSDSPLHF.

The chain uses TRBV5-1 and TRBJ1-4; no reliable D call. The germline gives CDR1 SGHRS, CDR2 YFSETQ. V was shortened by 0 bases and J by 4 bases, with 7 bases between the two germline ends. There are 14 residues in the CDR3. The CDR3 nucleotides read TGCGCCAGCAGCTTGGGAGGGTATAATGAAAAACTGTTTTTT. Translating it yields CASSLGGYNEKLFF.

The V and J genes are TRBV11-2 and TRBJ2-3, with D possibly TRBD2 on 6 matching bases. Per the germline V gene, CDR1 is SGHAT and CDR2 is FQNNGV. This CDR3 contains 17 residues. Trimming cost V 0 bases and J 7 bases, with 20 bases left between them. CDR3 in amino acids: CASSLEVWDRRGNTQYF. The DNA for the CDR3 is TGTGCCAGCAGCTTAGAGGTGTGGGACCGACGCGGGAATACGCAGTATTTT.

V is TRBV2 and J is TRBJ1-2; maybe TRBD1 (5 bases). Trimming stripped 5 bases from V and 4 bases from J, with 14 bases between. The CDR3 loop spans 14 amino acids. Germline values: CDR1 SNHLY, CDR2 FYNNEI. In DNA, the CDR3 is TGTGCCAGCAGTCGACAGCCCGCGGCCTATGGCTACACCTTC. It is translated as CASSRQPAAYGYTF.

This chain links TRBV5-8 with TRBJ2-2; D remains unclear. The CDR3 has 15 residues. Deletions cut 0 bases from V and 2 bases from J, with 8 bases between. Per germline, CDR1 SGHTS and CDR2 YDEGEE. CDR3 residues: CASSLVLTNTGELFF. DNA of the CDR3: TGTGCCAGCAGCTTGGTGCTAACTAACACCGGGGAGCTGTTTTTT. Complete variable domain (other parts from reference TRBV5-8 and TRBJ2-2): EAGVTQSPTHLIKTRGQQATLRCSPISGHTSVYWYQQALGLGLQFLLWYDEGEERNRGNFPPRFSGRQFPNYSSELNVNALELEDSALYLCASSLVLTNTGELFFGEGSRLTVL.

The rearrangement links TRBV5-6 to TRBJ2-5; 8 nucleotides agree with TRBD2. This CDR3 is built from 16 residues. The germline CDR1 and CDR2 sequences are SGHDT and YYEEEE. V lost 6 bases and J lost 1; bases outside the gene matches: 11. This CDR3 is CASTLLAEQFQETQYF. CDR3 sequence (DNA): TGTGCCAGCACCCTACTAGCGGAGCAATTCCAAGAGACCCAGTACTTC.

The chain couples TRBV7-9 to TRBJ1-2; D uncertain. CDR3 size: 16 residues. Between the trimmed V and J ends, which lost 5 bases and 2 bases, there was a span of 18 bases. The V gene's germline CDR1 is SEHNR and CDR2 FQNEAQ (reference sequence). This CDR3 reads CASSQYAREGNYGYTF. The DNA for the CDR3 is TGTGCCAGCAGCCAGTATGCCCGAGAGGGAAACTATGGCTACACCTTC.

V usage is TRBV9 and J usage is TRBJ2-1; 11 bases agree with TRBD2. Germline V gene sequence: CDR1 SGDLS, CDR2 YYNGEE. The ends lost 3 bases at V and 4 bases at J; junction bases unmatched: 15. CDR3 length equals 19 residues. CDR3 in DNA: TGTGCCAGCAGCGAGGGGACTAGCGGTTCCTTCTGGGCGTACAATGAGCAGTTCTTC. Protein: CASSEGTSGSFWAYNEQFF. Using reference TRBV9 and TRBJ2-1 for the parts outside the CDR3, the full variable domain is DSGVTQTPKHLITATGQRVTLRCSPRSGDLSVYWYQQSLDQGLQFLIQYYNGEERAKGNILERFSAQQFPDLHSELNLSSLELGDSALYFCASSEGTSGSFWAYNEQFFGPGTRLTVL.

CDR3 coding DNA: TGTGCCAGCTCACCAGGCACAGATACGCAGTATTTT. This gives the protein CASSPGTDTQYF. The V and J genes are TRBV18 and TRBJ2-3; D call uncertain. The CDR3 has 12 residues. Trimming pared 2 bases from V and 1 base from J, leaving 1 base between. The germline gives CDR1 KGHSH, CDR2 LQKENI.

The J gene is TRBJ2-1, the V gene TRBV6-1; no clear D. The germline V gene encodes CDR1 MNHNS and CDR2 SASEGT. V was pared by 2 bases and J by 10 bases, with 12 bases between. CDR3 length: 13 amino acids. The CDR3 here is CASSESRPAEQFF. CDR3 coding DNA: TGTGCCAGCAGTGAATCCCGACCGGCCGAGCAGTTCTTC.

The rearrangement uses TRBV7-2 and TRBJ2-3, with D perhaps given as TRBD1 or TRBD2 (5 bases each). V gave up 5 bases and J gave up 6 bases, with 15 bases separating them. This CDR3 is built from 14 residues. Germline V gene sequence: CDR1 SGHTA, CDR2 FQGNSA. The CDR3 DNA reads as TGTGCCAGCAGCCCCTCGGGACCTCCGGATACGCAGTATTTT. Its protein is CASSPSGPPDTQYF.

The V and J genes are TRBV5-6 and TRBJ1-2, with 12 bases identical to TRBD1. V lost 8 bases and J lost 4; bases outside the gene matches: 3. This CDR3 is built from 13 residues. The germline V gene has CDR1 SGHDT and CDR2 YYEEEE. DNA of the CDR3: TGTGCCAGTGGGGACAGGGGGCTCTATGGCTACACCTTC. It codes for CASGDRGLYGYTF.

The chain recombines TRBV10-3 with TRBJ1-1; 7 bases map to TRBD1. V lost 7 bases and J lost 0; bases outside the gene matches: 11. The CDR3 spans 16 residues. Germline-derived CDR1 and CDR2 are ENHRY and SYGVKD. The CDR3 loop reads CAIKTGRGSLNTEAFF. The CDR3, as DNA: TGTGCCATCAAGACGGGCAGGGGGAGTCTGAACACTGAAGCTTTCTTT.

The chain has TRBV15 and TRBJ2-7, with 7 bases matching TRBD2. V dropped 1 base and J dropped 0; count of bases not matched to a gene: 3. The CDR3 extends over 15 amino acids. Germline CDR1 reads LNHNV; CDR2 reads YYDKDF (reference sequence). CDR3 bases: TGTGCCACCAGCAGAGCCAGGGACTACTCCTACGAGCAGTACTTC. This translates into CATSRARDYSYEQYF.

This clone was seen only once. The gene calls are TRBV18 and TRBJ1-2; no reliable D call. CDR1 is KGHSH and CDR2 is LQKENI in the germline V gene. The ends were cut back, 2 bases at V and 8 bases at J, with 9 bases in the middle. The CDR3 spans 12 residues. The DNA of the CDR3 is TGTGCCAGCTCACCAGGTAACAGCGGCTACACCTTC. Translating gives CASSPGNSGYTF.

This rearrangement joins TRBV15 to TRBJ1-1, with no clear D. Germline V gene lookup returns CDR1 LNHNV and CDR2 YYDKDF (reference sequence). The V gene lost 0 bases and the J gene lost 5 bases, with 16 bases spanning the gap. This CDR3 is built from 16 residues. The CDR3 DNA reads TGTGCCACCAGCAGAGATACCGGGCCCCCGAAAACTGAAGCTTTCTTT. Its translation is CATSRDTGPPKTEAFF.

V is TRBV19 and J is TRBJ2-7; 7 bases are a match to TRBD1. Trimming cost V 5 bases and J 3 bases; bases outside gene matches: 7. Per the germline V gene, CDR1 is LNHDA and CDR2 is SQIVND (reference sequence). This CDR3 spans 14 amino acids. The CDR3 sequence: CASSPGTEVYEQYF. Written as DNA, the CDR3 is TGTGCCAGTAGTCCCGGGACAGAGGTCTACGAGCAGTACTTC.

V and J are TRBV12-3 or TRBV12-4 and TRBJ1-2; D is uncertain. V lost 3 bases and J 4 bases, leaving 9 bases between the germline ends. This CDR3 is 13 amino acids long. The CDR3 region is CASSLSQAYGYTF. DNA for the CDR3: TGTGCCAGCAGTTTGTCCCAGGCCTATGGCTACACCTTC.

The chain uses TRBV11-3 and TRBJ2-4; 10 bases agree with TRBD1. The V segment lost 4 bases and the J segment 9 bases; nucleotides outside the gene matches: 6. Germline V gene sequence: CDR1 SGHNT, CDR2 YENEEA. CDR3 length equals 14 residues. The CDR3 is CASSSGQGRTIQYF. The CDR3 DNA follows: TGTGCCAGCAGCTCGGGACAGGGGAGGACCATTCAGTACTTC.

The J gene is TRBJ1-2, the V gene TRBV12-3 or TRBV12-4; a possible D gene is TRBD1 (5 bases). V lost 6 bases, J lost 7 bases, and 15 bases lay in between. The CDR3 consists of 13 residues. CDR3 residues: CASRRGTLSGYTF. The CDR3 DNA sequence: TGTGCCAGCAGGCGGGGGACCCTCAGTGGCTACACCTTC.

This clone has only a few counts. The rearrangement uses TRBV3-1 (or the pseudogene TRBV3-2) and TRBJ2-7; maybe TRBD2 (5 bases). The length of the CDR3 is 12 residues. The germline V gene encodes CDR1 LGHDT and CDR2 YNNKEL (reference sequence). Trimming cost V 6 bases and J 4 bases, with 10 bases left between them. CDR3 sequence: CASSRLLYEQYF. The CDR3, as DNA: TGTGCCAGCAGTAGACTACTTTACGAGCAGTACTTC.

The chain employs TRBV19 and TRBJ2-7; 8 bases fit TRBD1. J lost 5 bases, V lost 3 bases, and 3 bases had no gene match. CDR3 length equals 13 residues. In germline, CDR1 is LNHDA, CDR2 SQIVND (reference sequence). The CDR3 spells CASSIRGRDEQYF. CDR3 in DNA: TGTGCCAGTAGTATCAGGGGGCGGGACGAGCAGTACTTC.

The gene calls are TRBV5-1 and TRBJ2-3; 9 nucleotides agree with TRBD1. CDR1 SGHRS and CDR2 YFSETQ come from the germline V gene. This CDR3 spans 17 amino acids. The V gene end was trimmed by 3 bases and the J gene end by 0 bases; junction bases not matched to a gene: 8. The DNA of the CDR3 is TGCGCCAGCAGCTCCGGACACGGGACAGGGAGCACAGATACGCAGTATTTT. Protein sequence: CASSSGHGTGSTDTQYF.

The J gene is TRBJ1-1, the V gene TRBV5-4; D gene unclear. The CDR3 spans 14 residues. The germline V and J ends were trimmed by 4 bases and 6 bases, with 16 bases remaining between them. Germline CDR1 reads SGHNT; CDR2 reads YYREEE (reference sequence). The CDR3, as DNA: TGTGCCAGCAGCCCTATCCGGAACGCAGCTGAAGCTTTCTTT. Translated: CASSPIRNAAEAFF.

The CDR3 sequence: CASSPGEGRRYTF. CDR3 bases: TGCGCCAGCAGCCCCGGGGAGGGGCGGCGCTACACCTTC. This rearrangement joins TRBV4-3 to TRBJ1-2, with D tentatively TRBD1 (5 bases). Germline CDR1 reads LGHNA; CDR2 reads YSLEER. V lost 4 bases and J lost 9, with 15 bases in between. The CDR3 extends over 13 amino acids.

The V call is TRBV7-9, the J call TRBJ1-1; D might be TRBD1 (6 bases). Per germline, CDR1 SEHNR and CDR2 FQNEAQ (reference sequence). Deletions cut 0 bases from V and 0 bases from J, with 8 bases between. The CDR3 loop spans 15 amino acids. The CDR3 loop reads CASSLADRLNTEAFF. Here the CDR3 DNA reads TGTGCCAGCAGCTTAGCGGACAGATTGAACACTGAAGCTTTCTTT.